A few counts support the clone carrying this T cell receptor (beta chain). The antigen is unknown. These data are taken from a study of response to subunit inactivated influenza vaccine. Study conclusions and caveats: The authors put forward the suggestion that each seasonal influenza vaccination may bring in only a limited number of new T cells.

One entry per CDR3 protein, called by TCRdb with MiXCR from the RT-PCR reads. The sample yields about 540,000 distinct CDR3 sequences, around 15% seen once. The material was PBMCs from blood, obtained about 13 days after vaccination. The sequence came from a man between 50 and 59 years old who received an inactivated influenza vaccine.

The CDR3 DNA reads as TGTGCCAGCAGCCAGACTAGCGGGAGTTCAGATACGCAGTATTTT. It specifies CASSQTSGSSDTQYF. J is TRBJ2-3 and V is TRBV7-2; TRBD2 matches 12 bases. V shed 5 bases, J shed 4 bases, and the junction held 4 bases outside the gene matches. CDR1 and CDR2 from the germline V gene are SGHTA and FQGNSA. The CDR3 sequence is 15 residues long.